A selection of T cell receptor beta chains follows, all from one sample in a study of cytomegalovirus exposure and HLA in healthy donors. Clones were read by immunoSEQ multiplex PCR, and TCRdb kept only the in-frame ones, dropping some. The sample has fewer than 150,000 clones; about four fifths are singletons. Material: PBMCs. These receptor sequences come from a man aged 25-45 years in good health and CMV-seronegative. Each CDR3 is given with its conserved first and last residue.

CDR3 length: 13
V gene: TRBV4-1
CDR3 protein: CASSLGTLGELFF

CDR3 length: 14
V gene: TRBV10-3
CDR3 protein: CAISWSGQGDEQFF

CDR3 length: 12
V gene: TRBV10-3
CDR3 protein: CAITGSYNEQFF

CDR3 length: 14
V gene: TRBV6-5
CDR3 protein: CASSPGRNNSPLHF

CDR3 length: 14
V gene: TRBV9
CDR3 protein: CASSLDRNTGELFF

CDR3 length: 16
V gene: TRBV10-3
CDR3 protein: CAISESLAGIQETQYF

CDR3 length: 14
V gene: TRBV2
CDR3 protein: CASRESSYNSPLHF

CDR3 length: 14
V gene: TRBV9
CDR3 protein: CASSVDEGRYEQYF

CDR3 length: 16
V gene: TRBV18
CDR3 protein: CASSASGTSGFYEQYF

CDR3 length: 12
V gene: TRBV9
CDR3 protein: CASREIGGELFF

CDR3 length: 15
V gene: TRBV5-1
CDR3 protein: CASSLVSGGGTEAFF

CDR3 length: 19
V gene: TRBV4-1
CDR3 protein: CASSHTGLAGGGATDTQYF

CDR3 length: 15
V gene: TRBV5-6
CDR3 protein: CASSHGQGPPETQYF

CDR3 length: 19
V gene: TRBV15
CDR3 protein: CATSDTGTSGIKAGYEQYF

CDR3 length: 16
V gene: TRBV2
CDR3 protein: CASSEGGRGMGTEAFF

CDR3 length: 15
V gene: TRBV28
CDR3 protein: CASSYGESRTDTQYF

CDR3 length: 14
V gene: TRBV5-1
CDR3 protein: CASSRDRGRREQYF

CDR3 length: 15
V gene: TRBV28
CDR3 protein: CASSTPGDSNQPQHF

CDR3 length: 16
V gene: TRBV30
CDR3 protein: CAWSVLAGGDTDTQYF